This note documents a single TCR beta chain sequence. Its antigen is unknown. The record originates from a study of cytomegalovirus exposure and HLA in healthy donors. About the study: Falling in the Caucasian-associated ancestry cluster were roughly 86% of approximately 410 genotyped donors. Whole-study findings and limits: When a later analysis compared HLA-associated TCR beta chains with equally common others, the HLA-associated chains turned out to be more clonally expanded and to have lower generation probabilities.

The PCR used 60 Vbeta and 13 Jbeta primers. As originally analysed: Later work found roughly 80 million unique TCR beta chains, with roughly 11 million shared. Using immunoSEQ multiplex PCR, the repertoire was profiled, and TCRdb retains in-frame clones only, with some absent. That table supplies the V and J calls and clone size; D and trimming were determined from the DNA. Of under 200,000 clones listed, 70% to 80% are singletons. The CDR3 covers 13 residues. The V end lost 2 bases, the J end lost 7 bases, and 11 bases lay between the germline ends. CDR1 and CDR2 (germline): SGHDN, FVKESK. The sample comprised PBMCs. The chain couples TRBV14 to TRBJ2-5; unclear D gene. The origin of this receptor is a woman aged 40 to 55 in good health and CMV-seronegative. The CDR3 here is CASSQSAALTQYF. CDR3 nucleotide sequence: TGTGCCAGCAGCCAATCCGCGGCATTGACCCAGTACTTC.